Listed below are T cell receptor beta chains from one sample, sequenced in a study of blood T cell repertoires in COVID-19. Libraries were prepared by immunoSEQ multiplex PCR; TCRdb keeps only in-frame clonotypes and omits some of them. The repertoire holds 200,000 to 250,000 clones, with about three quarters as singletons. The sample taken for sequencing was peripheral blood. All receptors derive from a woman aged 70 to 79 with acute or convalescent COVID-19. Both conserved end residues are part of each CDR3. Fields, in order: J gene, V gene, D gene, clone size, CDR3 DNA, CDR3 protein. A D gene is named only where the DNA matches it firmly. Clone size is stated in some rows and not others, as once, few, many or a class when expanded.

j_call: TRBJ2-2; v_call: TRBV15; d_call: TRBD1; clone_size: -; cdr3_nt: TGTGCCACCAGCAGAGATGGGACAGGGCGAAACACCGGGGAGCTGTTTTTT; cdr3_aa: CATSRDGTGRNTGELFF
j_call: TRBJ2-1; v_call: TRBV7-6; d_call: TRBD2; clone_size: -; cdr3_nt: TGTGCCAGCAGCTTTGCTAGCGGGGCCCACAATGAGCAGTTCTTC; cdr3_aa: CASSFASGAHNEQFF
j_call: TRBJ2-1; v_call: TRBV30; d_call: TRBD1; clone_size: -; cdr3_nt: TGTGCCTGGGAAAACAGGGGGCGGTCCCAGTTCTTC; cdr3_aa: CAWENRGRSQFF
j_call: TRBJ1-1; v_call: TRBV12-3/TRBV12-4; d_call: TRBD1; clone_size: -; cdr3_nt: TGTGCCAGCAGTGACAGGGGTTCAATGGTAGCTTTCTTT; cdr3_aa: CASSDRGSMVAFF
j_call: TRBJ2-1; v_call: TRBV2; d_call: -; clone_size: -; cdr3_nt: TGTGCCAGCAGTGAAGCGTCCCCCATTGAGCAGTTCTTC; cdr3_aa: CASSEASPIEQFF
j_call: TRBJ2-1; v_call: TRBV4-2; d_call: -; clone_size: once; cdr3_nt: TGTGCCAGCAGCCACCCCAAGGGGGGGGCCAAGAATGAGCAGTTCTTC; cdr3_aa: CASSHPKGGAKNEQFF
j_call: TRBJ1-6; v_call: TRBV4-1; d_call: TRBD1; clone_size: -; cdr3_nt: TGCGCCAGCGGGAAGACAGGGCTTAATTCACCCCTCCACTTT; cdr3_aa: CASGKTGLNSPLHF
j_call: TRBJ2-7; v_call: TRBV5-1; d_call: -; clone_size: -; cdr3_nt: TGCGCCAGCATCGCGGGGGCGACCTACGAGCAGTACTTC; cdr3_aa: CASIAGATYEQYF
j_call: TRBJ2-5; v_call: TRBV18; d_call: -; clone_size: once; cdr3_nt: TGTGCCAGCTCACCACCGACAGGGCGGGATTTTAAGACCCAGTACTTC; cdr3_aa: CASSPPTGRDFKTQYF
j_call: TRBJ1-1; v_call: TRBV29-1; d_call: TRBD1; clone_size: -; cdr3_nt: TGCAGCGTTGAGGGGGACAGGGGGATAAACACTGAAGCTTTCTTT; cdr3_aa: CSVEGDRGINTEAFF
j_call: TRBJ2-1; v_call: TRBV6-5; d_call: TRBD2; clone_size: -; cdr3_nt: TGTGCCAGCAGTAGGGTATTTGGACTAGCGGGGGAGCAGTTCTTC; cdr3_aa: CASSRVFGLAGEQFF
j_call: TRBJ2-7; v_call: TRBV7-9; d_call: -; clone_size: -; cdr3_nt: TGTGCCAGCAGCTTAGAAGGGGGGGTGTCCTACGAGCAGTACTTC; cdr3_aa: CASSLEGGVSYEQYF
j_call: TRBJ2-2; v_call: TRBV5-4; d_call: -; clone_size: few; cdr3_nt: TGTGCCAGCAGCGAGGAGGGGGGGAGAACCGGGGAGCTGTTTTTT; cdr3_aa: CASSEEGGRTGELFF
j_call: TRBJ1-1; v_call: TRBV9; d_call: -; clone_size: once; cdr3_nt: TGTGCCAGCAGCGTAGTTCCAGGGATGGGAACTGAAGCTTTCTTT; cdr3_aa: CASSVVPGMGTEAFF
j_call: TRBJ2-3; v_call: TRBV4-3; d_call: -; clone_size: -; cdr3_nt: TGCGCCAGCAGCCCCACCGCCGACAGATCAGATACGCAGTATTTT; cdr3_aa: CASSPTADRSDTQYF
j_call: TRBJ1-5; v_call: TRBV24-1; d_call: -; clone_size: once; cdr3_nt: TGTGCCACCAGTGATTCAAATCAGCCCCAGCATTTT; cdr3_aa: CATSDSNQPQHF